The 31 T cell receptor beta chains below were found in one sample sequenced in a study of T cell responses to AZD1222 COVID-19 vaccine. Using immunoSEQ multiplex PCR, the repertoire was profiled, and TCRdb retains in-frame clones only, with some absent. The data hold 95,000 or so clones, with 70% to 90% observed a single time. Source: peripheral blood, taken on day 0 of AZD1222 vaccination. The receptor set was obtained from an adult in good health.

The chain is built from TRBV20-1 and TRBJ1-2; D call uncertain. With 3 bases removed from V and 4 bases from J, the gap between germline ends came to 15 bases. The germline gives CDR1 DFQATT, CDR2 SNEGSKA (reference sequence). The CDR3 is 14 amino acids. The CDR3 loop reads CSASVPPYGYGYTF. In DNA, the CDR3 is TGCAGTGCTAGTGTCCCCCCGTACGGCTATGGCTACACCTTC.

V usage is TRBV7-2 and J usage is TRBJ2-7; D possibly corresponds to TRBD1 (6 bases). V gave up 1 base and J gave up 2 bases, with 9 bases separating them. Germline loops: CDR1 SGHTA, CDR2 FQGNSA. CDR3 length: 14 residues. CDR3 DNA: TGTGCCAGCAGCTTAGGCGAGGGGGCCTACGAGCAGTACTTC. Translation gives CASSLGEGAYEQYF.

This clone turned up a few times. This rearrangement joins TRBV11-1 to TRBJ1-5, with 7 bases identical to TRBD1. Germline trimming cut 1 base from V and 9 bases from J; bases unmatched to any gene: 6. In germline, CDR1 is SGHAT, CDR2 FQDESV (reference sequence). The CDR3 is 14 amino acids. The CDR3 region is CASSLGTGGWPQHF. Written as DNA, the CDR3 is TGTGCCAGCAGCTTAGGGACAGGTGGTTGGCCCCAGCATTTT.

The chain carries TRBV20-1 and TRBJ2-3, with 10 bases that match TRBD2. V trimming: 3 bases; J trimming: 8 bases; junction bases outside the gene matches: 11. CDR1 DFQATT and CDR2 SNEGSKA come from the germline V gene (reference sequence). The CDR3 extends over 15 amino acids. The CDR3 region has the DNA TGCAGTGCTAGTGTGAGCGGGGGGGAGTTCGGTACGCAGTATTTT. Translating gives CSASVSGGEFGTQYF.

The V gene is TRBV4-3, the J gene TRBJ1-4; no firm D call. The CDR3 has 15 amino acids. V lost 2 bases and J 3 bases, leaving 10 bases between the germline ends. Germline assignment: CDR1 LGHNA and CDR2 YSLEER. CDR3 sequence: CASSQSDRSNEKLFF. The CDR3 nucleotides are TGCGCCAGCAGCCAATCAGACCGGTCTAATGAAAAACTGTTTTTT.

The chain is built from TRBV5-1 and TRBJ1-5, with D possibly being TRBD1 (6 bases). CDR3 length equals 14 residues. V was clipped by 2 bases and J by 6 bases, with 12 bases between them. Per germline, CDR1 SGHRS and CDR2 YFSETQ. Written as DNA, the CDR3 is TGCGCCAGCAGCTTCACGGGGGGGGCTCAGCCCCAGCATTTT. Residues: CASSFTGGAQPQHF.

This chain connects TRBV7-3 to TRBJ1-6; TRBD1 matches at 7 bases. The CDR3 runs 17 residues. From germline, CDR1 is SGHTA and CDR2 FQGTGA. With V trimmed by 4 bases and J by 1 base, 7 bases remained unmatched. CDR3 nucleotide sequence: TGTGCCAGCAGCTCCGAAACAGGGGCGTCCTATAATTCACCCCTCCACTTT. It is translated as CASSSETGASYNSPLHF.

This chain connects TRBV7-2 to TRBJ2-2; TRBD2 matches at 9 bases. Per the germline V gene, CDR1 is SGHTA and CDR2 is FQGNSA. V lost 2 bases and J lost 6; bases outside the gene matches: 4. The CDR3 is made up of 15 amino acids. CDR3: CASSLLAGSPGELFF. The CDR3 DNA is TGTGCCAGCAGCTTACTAGCGGGGAGCCCCGGGGAGCTGTTTTTT.

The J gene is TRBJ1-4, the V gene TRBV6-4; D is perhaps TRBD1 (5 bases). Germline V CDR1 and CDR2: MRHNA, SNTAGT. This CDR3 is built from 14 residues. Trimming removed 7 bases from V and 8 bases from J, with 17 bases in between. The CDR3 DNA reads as TGTGCCAGCACCAAAGGGACTGAAAGCGAAAAACTGTTTTTT. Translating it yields CASTKGTESEKLFF.

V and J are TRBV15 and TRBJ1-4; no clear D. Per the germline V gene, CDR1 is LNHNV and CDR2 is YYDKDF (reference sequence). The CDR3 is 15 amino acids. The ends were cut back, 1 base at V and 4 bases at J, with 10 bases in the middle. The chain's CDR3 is CATSRGPGGNEKLFF. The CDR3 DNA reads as TGTGCCACCAGCAGAGGCCCAGGAGGTAATGAAAAACTGTTTTTT.

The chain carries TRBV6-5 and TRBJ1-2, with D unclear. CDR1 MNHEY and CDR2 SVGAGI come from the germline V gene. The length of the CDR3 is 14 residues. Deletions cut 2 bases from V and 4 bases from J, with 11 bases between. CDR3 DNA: TGTGCCAGCAGTTACCGTCCCGAGGGCTATGGCTACACCTTC. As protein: CASSYRPEGYGYTF.

CDR3 in amino acids: CASSPGGEGGYTF. The CDR3 nucleotides read TGTGCCAGCAGCCCAGGGGGCGAGGGTGGCTACACCTTC. The chain uses TRBV9 and TRBJ1-2; TRBD1 aligns across 8 bases. The germline gives CDR1 SGDLS, CDR2 YYNGEE. CDR3 length: 13 amino acids. V shed 4 bases and J 7 bases; nucleotides not matched to a gene: 6.

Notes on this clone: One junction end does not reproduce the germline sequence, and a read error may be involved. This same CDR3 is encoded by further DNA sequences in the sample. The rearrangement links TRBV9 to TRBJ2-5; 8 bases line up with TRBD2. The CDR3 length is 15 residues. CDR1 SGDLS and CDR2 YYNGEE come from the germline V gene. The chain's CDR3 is CASSPGSGSKETQYF. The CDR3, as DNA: TGCGCCAGCAGCCCCGGCAGCGGGAGTAAAGAGACCCAGTACTTC. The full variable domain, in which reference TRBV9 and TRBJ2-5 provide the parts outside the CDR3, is DSGVTQTPKHLITATGQRVTLRCSPRSGDLSVYWYQQSLDQGLQFLIQYYNGEERAKGNILERFSAQQFPDLHSELNLSSLELGDSALYFCASSPGSGSKETQYFGPGTRLLVL.

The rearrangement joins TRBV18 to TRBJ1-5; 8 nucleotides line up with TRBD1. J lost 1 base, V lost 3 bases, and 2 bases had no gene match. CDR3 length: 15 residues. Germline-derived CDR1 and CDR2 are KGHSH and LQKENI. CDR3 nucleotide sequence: TGTGCCAGCTCACCGACAGGGGACAGCAATCAGCCCCAGCATTTT. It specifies CASSPTGDSNQPQHF.

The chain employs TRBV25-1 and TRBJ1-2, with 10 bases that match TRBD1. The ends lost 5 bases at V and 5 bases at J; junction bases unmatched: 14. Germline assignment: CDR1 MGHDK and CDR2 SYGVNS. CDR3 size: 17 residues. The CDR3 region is CASSPPGTGVTIYGYTF. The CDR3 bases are TGTGCCAGCAGTCCTCCCGGGACAGGGGTTACAATTTATGGCTACACCTTC.

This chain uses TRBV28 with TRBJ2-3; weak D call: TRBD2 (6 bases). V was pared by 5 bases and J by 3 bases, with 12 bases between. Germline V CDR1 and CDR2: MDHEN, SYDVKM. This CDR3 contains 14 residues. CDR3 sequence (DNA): TGTGCCAGCAGTGTTGGCGGGGTTACAGATACGCAGTATTTT. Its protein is CASSVGGVTDTQYF.

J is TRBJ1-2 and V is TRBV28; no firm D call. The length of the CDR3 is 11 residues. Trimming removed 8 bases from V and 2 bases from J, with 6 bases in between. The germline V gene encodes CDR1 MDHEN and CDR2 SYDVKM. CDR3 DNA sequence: TGTGCCAGCTCCGGGAACTATGGCTACACCTTC. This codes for CASSGNYGYTF.

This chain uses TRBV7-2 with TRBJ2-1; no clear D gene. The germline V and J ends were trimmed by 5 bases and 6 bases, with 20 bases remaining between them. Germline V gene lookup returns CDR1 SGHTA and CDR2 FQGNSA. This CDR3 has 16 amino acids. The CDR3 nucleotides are TGTGCCAGCAGCCTAGGGTCGGCTGCCGTACGCAATGAGCAGTTCTTC. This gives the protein CASSLGSAAVRNEQFF. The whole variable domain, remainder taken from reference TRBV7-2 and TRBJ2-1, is GAGVSQSPSNKVTEKGKDVELRCDPISGHTALYWYRQSLGQGLEFLIYFQGNSAPDKSGLPSDRFSAERTGGSVSTLTIQRTQQEDSAVYLCASSLGSAAVRNEQFFGPGTRLTVL.

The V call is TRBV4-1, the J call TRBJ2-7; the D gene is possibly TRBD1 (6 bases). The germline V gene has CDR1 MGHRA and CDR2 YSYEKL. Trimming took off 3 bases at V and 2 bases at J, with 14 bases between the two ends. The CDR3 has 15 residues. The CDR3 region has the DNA TGCGCCAGCAGCCAGATGACAGGCTATACCTACGAGCAGTACTTC. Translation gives CASSQMTGYTYEQYF.

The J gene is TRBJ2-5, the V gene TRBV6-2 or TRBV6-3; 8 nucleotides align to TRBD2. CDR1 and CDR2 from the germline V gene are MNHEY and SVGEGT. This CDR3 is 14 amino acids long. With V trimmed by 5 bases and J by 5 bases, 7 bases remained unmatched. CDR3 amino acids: CASSNPGLVETQYF. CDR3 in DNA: TGTGCCAGCAGTAATCCGGGACTAGTGGAGACCCAGTACTTC.

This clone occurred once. CDR3: CASSEEASTLGSTQYF. CDR3 in DNA: TGTGCCAGCAGTGAGGAGGCTTCCACTTTAGGGAGTACGCAGTATTTT. The chain couples TRBV6-4 to TRBJ2-3; possible D gene TRBD2, 5 bases. V was pared by 3 bases and J by 8 bases, with 21 bases between. There are 16 residues in the CDR3. CDR1 MRHNA and CDR2 SNTAGT come from the germline V gene.

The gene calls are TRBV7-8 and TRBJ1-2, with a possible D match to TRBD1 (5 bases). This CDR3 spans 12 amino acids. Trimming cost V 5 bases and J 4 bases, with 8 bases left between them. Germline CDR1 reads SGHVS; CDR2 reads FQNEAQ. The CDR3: CASSHDSYGYTF. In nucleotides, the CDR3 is TGTGCCAGCAGCCATGACAGCTATGGCTACACCTTC.

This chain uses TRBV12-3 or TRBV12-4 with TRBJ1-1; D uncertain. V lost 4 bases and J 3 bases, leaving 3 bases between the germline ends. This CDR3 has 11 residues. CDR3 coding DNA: TGTGCCAGCAGTTACCACACTGAAGCTTTCTTT. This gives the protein CASSYHTEAFF.

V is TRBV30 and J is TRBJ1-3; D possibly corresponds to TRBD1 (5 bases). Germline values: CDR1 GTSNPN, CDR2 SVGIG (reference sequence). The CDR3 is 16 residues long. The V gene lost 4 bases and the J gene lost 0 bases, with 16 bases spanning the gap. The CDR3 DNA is TGTGCCTGGACGAGGGACGGTTCGAGCTCTGGAAACACCATATATTTT. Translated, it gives CAWTRDGSSSGNTIYF.

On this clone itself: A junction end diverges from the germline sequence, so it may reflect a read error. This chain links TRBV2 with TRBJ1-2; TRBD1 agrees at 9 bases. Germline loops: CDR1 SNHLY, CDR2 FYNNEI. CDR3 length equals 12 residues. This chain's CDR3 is CASSDRDRVQRF. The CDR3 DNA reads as TGTGCCAGCAGTGACCGGGACAGGGTCCAGAGGTTC.

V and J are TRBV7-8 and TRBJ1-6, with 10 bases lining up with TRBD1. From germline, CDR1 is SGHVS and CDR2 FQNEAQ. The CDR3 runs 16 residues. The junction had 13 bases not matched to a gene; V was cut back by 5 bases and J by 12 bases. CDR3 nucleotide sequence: TGTGCCAGCAGCCTAAGTCCGGGGACAGGGGCCCGACCCCTCCACTTT. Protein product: CASSLSPGTGARPLHF.

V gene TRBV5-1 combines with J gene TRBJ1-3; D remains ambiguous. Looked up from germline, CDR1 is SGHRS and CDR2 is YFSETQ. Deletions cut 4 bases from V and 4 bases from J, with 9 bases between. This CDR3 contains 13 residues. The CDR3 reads CASSPEVGNTIYF. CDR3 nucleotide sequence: TGCGCCAGCAGCCCTGAGGTGGGAAACACCATATATTTT.

CDR3 loop: CASSTGDRGRGSNQPQHF. The CDR3 nucleotides are TGTGCCAGTAGTACGGGGGACAGGGGGAGAGGTAGCAATCAGCCCCAGCATTTT. The chain links TRBV19 to TRBJ1-5, with 11 bases fitting TRBD1. This CDR3 spans 18 amino acids. In germline, CDR1 is LNHDA, CDR2 SQIVND (reference sequence). Trimming removed 4 bases from V and 0 bases from J; junction bases left unmatched: 8.

The CDR3 loop reads CASSPRTSWETQYF. CDR3 nucleotide sequence: TGTGCCAGCAGTCCAAGGACTAGCTGGGAGACCCAGTACTTC. The gene calls are TRBV2 and TRBJ2-5; 8 nucleotides line up with TRBD2. CDR3 size: 14 residues. Germline assignment: CDR1 SNHLY and CDR2 FYNNEI. The junction had 7 bases not matched to a gene; V was cut back by 5 bases and J by 5 bases.

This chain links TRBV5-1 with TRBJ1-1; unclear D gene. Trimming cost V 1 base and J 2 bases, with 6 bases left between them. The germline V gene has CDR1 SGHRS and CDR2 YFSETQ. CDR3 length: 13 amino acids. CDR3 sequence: CASSLQANTEAFF. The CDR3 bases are TGCGCCAGCAGCTTGCAGGCAAACACTGAAGCTTTCTTT.

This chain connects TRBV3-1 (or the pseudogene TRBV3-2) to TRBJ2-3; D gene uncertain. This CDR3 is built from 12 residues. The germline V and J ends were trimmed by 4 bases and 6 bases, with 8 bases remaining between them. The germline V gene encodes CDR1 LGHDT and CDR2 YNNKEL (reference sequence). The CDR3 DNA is TGTGCCAGCAGCCTTATGAAGGATACGCAGTATTTT. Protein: CASSLMKDTQYF.